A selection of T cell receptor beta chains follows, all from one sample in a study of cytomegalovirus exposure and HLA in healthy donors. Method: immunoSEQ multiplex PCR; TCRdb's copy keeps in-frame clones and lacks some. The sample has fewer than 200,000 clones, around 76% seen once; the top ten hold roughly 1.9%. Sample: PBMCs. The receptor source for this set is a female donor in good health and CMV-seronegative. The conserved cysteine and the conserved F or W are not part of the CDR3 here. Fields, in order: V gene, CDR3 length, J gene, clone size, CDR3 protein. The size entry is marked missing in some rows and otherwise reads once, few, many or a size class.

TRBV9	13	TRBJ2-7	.	ASSVGTGNRYEQY
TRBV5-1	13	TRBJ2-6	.	ASSSGTFGANVLT
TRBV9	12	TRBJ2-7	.	ASSPMTGSREQY
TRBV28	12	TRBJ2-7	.	ASSLAGARNEQY
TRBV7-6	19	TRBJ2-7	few	ASSLGEAGTQTRHRLYEQY
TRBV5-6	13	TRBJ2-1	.	ASSLWTSGREEQF
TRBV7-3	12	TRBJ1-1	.	ASSSQGGSTEAF
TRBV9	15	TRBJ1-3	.	ASSVEWAGSSGNTIY
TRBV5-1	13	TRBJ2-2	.	ASSLTGGYAGELF
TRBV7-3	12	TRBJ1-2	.	ASSAAGFSAGYT
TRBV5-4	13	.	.	ASSLASGSSYEQY
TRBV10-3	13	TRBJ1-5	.	AISEGGGANQPQH
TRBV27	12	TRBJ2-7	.	ASSLLGLSYEQY
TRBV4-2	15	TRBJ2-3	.	ASSQGHGGSAADTQY
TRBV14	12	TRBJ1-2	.	ASSQQTGGYGYT
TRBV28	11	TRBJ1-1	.	ASTDRVWTEAF
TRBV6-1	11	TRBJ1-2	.	ASSEGTAYGYT
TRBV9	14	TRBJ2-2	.	ASSITSGRGTGELF
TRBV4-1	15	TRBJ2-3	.	ASSQQWTGRSTDTQY
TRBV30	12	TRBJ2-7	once	AWNPDRVSYEQY
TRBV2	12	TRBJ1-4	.	ASSGQGANEKLF
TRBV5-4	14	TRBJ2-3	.	ASSSGLAGVTDTQY
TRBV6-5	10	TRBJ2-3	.	ASSRRGDTQY
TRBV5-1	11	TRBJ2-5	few	ASSLEGGGTQY
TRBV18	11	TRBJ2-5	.	ASSPGSQETQY
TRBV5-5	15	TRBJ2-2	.	ASSLGLQGAYTGELF
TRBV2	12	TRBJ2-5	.	ASSEGTYQETQY
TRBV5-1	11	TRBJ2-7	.	ASRGTSVYEQY
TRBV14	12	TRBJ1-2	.	ASSRLDRDYGYT
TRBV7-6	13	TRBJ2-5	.	ASSLGGRIGETQY
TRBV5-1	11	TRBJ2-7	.	ASSRDSPYEQY
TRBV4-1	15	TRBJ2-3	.	ASSQGSGAGGTDTQY
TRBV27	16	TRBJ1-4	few	ASSHSPFDRSREEKLF
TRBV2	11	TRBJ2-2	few	ASSEISVGELF
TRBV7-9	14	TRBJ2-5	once	ASSRAGALIQETQY
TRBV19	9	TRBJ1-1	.	ASSFGDEAF
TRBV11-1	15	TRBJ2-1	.	ASSLGTGTGVYNEQF
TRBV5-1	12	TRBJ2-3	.	ASSNTGDPDTQY
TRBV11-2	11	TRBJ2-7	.	ASTSGGQYEQY
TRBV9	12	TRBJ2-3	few	ASSGDRGSDTQY
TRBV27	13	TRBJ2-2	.	ASCSEGRGSGELF
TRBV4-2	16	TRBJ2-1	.	ASSQEDIVASGWREQF
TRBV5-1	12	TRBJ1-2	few	ASSLGGQAYGYT
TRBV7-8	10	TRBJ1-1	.	ASTTGGTEAF
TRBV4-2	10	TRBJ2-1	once	ASSQQDRGVF
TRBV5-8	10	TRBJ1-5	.	ASSLRYQPQH
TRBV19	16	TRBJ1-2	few	ASSMLQGASPGAYGYT
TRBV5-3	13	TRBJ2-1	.	ARSMGLAPYNEQF
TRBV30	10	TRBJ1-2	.	AWSIQGYGYT
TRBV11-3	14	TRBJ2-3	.	ASSLEASGGTDTQY
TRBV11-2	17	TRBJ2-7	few	ASSLGGNGQGFGLYEQY
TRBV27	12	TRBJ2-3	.	ASGQGLGIDTQY
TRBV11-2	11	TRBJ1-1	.	ASSRQGNTEAF